This T cell receptor (beta chain) was sequenced during a study of blood T cell repertoires in COVID-19 (dated by TCRdb to 2019 to 2021). As for the study more broadly: The collaborator samples originated in the United States, Italy and Spain and spanned the acute and convalescent phases of COVID-19. The prospective study material was composed of cDNA or gDNA derived from T cells, B-cell-depleted T cells, or PBMCs. Subjects who had been exposed to COVID-19, were actively infected with it, or had recovered from it provided the deeply sampled blood TCRbeta repertoires that made up the dataset. A freely available public database, intended as a resource for researchers studying the immune response to SARS-CoV-2, is where the repertoires were released. Samples were obtained from the ongoing ImmuneRACE study (first 160 participants) and from about 1,300 subjects provided by 6 global collaborators. Nearly every sample came with metadata listing a de-identified subject ID, COVID-19 status, age in years and sex. Where available, HLA class I and class II types were taken from metadata supplied by the sample provider and were not determined by assay-based typing. General conclusions and limits of the study: How much clinical and demographic metadata was included differed by source and by participant, and the metadata was provided uncurated.

Each collaborating institution followed its own protocols to collect whole blood in K2EDTA tubes. For TCRbeta analysis, collaborator samples were shipped as frozen whole blood, as isolated PBMCs, or as DNA extracted from either sample type. TCRbeta CDR3 regions were amplified from genomic DNA by means of the immunoSEQ Assay, a bias-controlled multiplex PCR. Processing in the source paper ran as follows. The number of nucleated cells in each sample was estimated by amplification of reference gene primers within the assay. To quantify the absolute abundance of each unique TCRbeta CDR3 rearrangement, sequence reads were collapsed and filtered. Productive Simpson clonality was computed per sample as the square root of Simpson's diversity index over productive rearrangements. Sourced from immuneACCESS, this table was stored by TCRdb with only in-frame sequences that have V and J called. A share of the clones is absent; for the studies checked, an unresolved V gene accounts for under half, and the remainder has no known explanation. V, J and clone size reflect that table, while D and trimming were determined from the DNA. This sample comprises a few hundred thousand clones, roughly 81% of them detected only once. Together, the top ten hold 0.85% to 1% of the sample.

Comments on this clone: What this receptor recognizes is not known. No per-base quality is available; no much larger clone lies one base away.

The clonotype originates from a man aged 35-49 years with acute or convalescent COVID-19. The source material was peripheral blood.

The DNA is as follows: TGTGCCAGCAGGGGTATACAGGGTTTGACTAGCGGTTCAGGAAACACCATATATTTT. It is translated as CASRGIQGLTSGSGNTIYF. The sequence is built from TRBV27 and TRBJ1-3; D gene: possibly TRBD1, on 6 matching bases. The V end loses 6 bases and the J end loses 4 bases, and a stretch of 28 bases separates them. Counted from cysteine to phenylalanine, this CDR3 has 19 amino acids. CDR3 DNA is the only sequence kept; it has 57 bases, read in frame from the first base. CDR1 MNHEY and CDR2 SMNVEV were looked up in the germline V gene (reference sequence).